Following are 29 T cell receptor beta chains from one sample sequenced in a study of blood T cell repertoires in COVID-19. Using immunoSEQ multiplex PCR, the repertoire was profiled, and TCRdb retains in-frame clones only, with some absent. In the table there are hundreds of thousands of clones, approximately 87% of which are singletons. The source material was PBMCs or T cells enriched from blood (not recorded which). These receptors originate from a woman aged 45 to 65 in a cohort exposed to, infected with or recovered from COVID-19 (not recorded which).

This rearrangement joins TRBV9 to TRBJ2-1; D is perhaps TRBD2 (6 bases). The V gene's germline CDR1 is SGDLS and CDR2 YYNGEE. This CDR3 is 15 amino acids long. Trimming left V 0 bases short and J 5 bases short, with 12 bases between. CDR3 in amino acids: CASSVAAGRHNEQFF. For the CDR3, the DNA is TGTGCCAGCAGCGTAGCTGCGGGGCGCCACAATGAGCAGTTCTTC. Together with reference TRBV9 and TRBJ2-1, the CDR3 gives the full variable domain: DSGVTQTPKHLITATGQRVTLRCSPRSGDLSVYWYQQSLDQGLQFLIQYYNGEERAKGNILERFSAQQFPDLHSELNLSSLELGDSALYFCASSVAAGRHNEQFFGPGTRLTVL.

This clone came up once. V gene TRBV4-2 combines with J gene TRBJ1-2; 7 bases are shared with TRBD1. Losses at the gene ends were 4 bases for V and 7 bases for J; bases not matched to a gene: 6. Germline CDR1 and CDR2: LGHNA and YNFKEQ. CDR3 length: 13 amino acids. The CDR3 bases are TGTGCCAGCAGCCCGGAGACAGGGCTTGGCTACACCTTC. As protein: CASSPETGLGYTF.

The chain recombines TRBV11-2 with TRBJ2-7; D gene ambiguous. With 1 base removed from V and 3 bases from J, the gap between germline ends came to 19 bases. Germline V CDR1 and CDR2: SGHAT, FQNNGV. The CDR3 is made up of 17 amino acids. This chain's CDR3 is CASSLVFRSGPVYEQYF. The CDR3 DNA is TGTGCCAGCAGCTTAGTATTCCGGAGTGGTCCCGTCTACGAGCAGTACTTC.

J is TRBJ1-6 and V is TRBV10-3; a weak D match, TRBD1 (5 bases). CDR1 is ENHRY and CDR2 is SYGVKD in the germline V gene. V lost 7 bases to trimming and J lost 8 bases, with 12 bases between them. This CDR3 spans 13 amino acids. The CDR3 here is CAITRTMDSPLHF. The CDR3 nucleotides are TGTGCCATCACCAGGACAATGGATTCACCCCTCCACTTT.

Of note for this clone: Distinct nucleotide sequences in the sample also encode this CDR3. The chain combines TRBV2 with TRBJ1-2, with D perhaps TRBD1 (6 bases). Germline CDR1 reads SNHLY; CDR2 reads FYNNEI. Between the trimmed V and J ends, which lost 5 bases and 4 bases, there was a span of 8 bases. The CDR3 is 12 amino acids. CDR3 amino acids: CASSQDSYGYTF. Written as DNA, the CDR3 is TGTGCCAGCAGTCAGGACAGCTATGGCTACACCTTC.

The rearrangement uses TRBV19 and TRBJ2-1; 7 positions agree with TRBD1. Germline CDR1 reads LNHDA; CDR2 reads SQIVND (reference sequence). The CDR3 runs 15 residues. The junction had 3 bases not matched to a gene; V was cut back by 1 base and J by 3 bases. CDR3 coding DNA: TGTGCCAGTAGTATAGGACAGGGTGGCTACAATGAGCAGTTCTTC. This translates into CASSIGQGGYNEQFF.

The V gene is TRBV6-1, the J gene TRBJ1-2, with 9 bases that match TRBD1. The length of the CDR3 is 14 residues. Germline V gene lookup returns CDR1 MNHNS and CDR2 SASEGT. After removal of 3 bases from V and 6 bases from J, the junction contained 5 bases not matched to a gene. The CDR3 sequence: CASSEFTGGNGYTF. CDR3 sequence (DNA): TGTGCCAGCAGTGAGTTTACAGGGGGCAATGGCTACACCTTC.

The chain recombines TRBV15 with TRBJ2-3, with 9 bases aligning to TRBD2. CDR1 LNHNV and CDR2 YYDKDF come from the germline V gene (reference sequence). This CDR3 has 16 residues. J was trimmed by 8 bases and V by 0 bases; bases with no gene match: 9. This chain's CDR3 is CATSREGGGAAGTQYF. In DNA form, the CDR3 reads TGTGCCACCAGCAGAGAAGGCGGGGGGGCGGCGGGTACGCAGTATTTT.

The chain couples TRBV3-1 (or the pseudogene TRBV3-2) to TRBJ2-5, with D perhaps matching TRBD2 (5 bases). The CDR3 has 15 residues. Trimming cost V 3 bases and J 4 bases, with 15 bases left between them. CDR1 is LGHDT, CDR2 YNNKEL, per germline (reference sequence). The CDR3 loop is CASSHLGSRGETQYF. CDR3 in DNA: TGTGCCAGCAGCCACCTAGGATCTCGGGGAGAGACCCAGTACTTC.

The CDR3 reads CASSLSSGVYNEQFF. The CDR3 coding sequence is TGTGCCAGCAGTTTATCATCGGGGGTTTACAATGAGCAGTTCTTC. The chain has TRBV27 and TRBJ2-1; the D gene is possibly TRBD2 (6 bases). CDR1 is MNHEY and CDR2 is SMNVEV in the germline V gene (reference sequence). The CDR3 extends over 15 amino acids. V was trimmed by 0 bases and J by 4 bases, leaving 10 bases between them.

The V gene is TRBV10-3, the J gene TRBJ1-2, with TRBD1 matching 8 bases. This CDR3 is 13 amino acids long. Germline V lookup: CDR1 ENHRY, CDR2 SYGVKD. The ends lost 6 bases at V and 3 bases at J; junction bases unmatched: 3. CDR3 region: CAISRGRDYGYTF. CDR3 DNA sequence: TGTGCCATCAGCAGGGGGCGCGACTATGGCTACACCTTC.

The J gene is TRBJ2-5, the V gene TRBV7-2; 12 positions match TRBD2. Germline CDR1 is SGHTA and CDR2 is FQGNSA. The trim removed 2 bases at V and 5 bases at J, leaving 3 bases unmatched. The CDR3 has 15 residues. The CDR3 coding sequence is TGTGCCAGCAGCTTAACGCTAGCGGGGGGGGAGACCCAGTACTTC. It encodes CASSLTLAGGETQYF.

This chain's CDR3 is CASTSDRFSTWDEKLFF. The CDR3, as DNA: TGTGCCAGCACCTCGGACAGGTTTTCCACATGGGATGAAAAACTGTTTTTT. The chain is built from TRBV21-1 and TRBJ1-4; TRBD1, the D gene given by the table, was not confirmed from the DNA. TRBV21-1 is annotated as a pseudogene. This CDR3 region has 17 residues.

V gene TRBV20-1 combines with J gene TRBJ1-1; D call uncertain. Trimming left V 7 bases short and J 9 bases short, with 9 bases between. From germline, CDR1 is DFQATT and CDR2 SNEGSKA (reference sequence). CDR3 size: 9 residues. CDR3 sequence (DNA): TGCAGTGTACCGAGAAAAGCTTTCTTT. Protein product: CSVPRKAFF.

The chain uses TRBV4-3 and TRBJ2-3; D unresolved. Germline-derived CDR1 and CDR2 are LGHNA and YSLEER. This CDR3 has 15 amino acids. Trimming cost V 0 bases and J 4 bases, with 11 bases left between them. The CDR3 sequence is CASSQDWSRADTQYF. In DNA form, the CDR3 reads TGCGCCAGCAGCCAAGATTGGAGCCGGGCAGATACGCAGTATTTT.

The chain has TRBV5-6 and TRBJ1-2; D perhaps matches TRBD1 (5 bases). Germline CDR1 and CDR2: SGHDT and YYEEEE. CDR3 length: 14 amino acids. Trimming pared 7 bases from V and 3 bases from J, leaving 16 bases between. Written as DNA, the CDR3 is TGTGCCAGCGTGACGAGACAGAGCTACTATGGCTACACCTTC. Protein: CASVTRQSYYGYTF.

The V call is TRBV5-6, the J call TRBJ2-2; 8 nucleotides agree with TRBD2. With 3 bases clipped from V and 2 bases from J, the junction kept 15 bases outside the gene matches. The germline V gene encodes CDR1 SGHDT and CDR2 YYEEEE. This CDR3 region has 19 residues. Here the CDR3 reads CASSYIRGGSLPNTGELFF. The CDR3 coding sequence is TGTGCCAGCAGCTACATTCGCGGGGGGTCCTTACCCAACACCGGGGAGCTGTTTTTT.

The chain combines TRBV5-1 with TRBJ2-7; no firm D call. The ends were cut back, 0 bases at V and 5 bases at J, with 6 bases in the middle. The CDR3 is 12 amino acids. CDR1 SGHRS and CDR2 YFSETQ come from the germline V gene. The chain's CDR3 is CASSLGVNEQYF. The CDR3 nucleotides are TGCGCCAGCAGCTTGGGTGTTAACGAGCAGTACTTC.

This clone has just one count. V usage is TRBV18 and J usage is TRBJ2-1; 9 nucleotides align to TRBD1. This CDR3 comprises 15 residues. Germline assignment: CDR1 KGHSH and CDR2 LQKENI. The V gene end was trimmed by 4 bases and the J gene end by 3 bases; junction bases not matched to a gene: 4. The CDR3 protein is CASSLWTGDYNEQFF. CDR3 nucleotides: TGTGCCAGCTCACTCTGGACAGGGGACTACAATGAGCAGTTCTTC.

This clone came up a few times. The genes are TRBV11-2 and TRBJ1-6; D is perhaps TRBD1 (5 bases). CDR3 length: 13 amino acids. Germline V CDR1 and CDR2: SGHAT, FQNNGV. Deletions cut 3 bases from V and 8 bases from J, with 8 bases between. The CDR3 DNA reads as TGTGCCAGCAGCTTGGACAACGATTCACCCCTCCACTTT. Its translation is CASSLDNDSPLHF.

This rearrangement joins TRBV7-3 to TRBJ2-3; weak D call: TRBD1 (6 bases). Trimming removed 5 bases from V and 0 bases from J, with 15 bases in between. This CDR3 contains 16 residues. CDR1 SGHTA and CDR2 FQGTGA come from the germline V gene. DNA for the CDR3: TGTGCCAGCAGCGCCGGGACATTCAGTAGCACAGATACGCAGTATTTT. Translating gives CASSAGTFSSTDTQYF.

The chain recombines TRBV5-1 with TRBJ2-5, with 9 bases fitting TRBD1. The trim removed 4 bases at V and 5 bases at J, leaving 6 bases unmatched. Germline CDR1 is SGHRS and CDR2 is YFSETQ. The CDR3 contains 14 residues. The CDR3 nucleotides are TGCGCCAGCAGCGCTACAGGGGGCTTGGAGACCCAGTACTTC. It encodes CASSATGGLETQYF.

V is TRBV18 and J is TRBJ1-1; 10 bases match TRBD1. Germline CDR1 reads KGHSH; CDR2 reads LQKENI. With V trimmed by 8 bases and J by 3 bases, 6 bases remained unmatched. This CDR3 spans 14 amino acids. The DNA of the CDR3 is TGTGCCAGCACGACCGGGACAGGGGACACTGAAGCTTTCTTT. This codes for CASTTGTGDTEAFF.

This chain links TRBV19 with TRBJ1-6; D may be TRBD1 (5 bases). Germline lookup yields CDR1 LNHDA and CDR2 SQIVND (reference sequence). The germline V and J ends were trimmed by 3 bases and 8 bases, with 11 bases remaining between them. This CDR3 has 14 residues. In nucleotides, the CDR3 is TGTGCCAGTAGTATTGGGGGGTTATATTCACCCCTCCACTTT. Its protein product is CASSIGGLYSPLHF.

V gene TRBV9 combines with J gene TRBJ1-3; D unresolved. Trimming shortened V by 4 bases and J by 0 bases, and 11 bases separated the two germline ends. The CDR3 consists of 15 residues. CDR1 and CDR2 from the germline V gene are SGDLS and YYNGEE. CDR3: CASSPNGYSGNTIYF. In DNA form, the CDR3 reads TGTGCCAGCAGCCCAAACGGGTACTCTGGAAACACCATATATTTT.

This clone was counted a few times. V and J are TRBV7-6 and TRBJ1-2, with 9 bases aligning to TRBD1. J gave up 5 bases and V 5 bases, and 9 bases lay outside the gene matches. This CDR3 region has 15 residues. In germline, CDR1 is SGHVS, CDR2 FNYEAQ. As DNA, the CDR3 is TGTGCCAGCAGCCTCGATCCCGGGACAGGGTATGGCTACACCTTC. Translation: CASSLDPGTGYGYTF. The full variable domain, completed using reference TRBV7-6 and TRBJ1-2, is GAGVSQSPRYKVTKRGQDVALRCDPISGHVSLYWYRQALGQGPEFLTYFNYEAQQDKSGLPNDRFSAERPEGSISTLTIQRTEQRDSAMYRCASSLDPGTGYGYTFGSGTRLTVV.

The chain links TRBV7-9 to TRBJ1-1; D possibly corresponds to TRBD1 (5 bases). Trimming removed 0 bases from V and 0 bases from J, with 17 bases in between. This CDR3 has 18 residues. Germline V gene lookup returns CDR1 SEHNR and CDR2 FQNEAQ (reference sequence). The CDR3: CASSLAWGELGLNTEAFF. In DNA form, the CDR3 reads TGTGCCAGCAGCTTAGCCTGGGGGGAATTAGGTCTGAACACTGAAGCTTTCTTT.

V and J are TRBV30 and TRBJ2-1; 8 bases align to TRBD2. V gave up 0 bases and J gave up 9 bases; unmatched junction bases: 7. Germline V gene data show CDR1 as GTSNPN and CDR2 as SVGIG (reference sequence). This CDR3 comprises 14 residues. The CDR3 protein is CAWSVPGGLGEQFF. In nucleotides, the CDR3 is TGTGCCTGGAGTGTTCCGGGGGGGCTCGGTGAGCAGTTCTTC.

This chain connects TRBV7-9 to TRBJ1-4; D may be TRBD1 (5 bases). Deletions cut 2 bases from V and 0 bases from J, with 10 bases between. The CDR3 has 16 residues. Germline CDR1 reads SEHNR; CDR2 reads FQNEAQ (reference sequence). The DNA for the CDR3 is TGTGCCAGCAGCTTAAGTACCAGGGCAACTAATGAAAAACTGTTTTTT. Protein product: CASSLSTRATNEKLFF.